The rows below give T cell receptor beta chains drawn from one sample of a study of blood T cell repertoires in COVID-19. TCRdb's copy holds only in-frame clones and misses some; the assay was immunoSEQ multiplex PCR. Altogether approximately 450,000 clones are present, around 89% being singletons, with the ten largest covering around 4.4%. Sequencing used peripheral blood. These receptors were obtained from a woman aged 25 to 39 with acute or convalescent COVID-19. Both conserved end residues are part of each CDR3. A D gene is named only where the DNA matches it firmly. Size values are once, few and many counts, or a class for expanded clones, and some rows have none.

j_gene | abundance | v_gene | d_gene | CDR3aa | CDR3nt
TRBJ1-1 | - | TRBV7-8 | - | CASSLRSMNTEAFF | TGTGCCAGCAGCTTAAGGAGCATGAACACTGAAGCTTTCTTT
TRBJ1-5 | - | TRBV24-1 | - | CATSDLETNQPQHF | TGTGCCACCAGTGACCTGGAGACCAATCAGCCCCAGCATTTT
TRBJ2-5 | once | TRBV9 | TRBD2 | CASSARSLAGETQYF | TGTGCCAGCAGCGCCCGATCGCTAGCGGGGGAGACCCAGTACTTC
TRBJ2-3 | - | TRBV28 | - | CASREGGFEDTQYF | TGTGCCAGCAGGGAGGGCGGGTTTGAAGATACGCAGTATTTT
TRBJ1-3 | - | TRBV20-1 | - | CSASTPSSGNTIYF | TGCAGTGCTAGTACACCGTCCTCTGGAAACACCATATATTTT
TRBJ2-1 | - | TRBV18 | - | CASSVDSGTFLYNEQFF | TGTGCCAGCTCAGTAGACTCCGGGACTTTTCTATACAATGAGCAGTTCTTC
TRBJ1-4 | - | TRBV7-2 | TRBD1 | CASSPGGDEKLFF | TGTGCCAGCAGCCCAGGGGGAGATGAAAAACTGTTTTTT
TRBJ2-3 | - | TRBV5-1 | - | CASSGQGIGDTQYF | TGCGCCAGCAGTGGGCAGGGTATCGGAGATACGCAGTATTTT
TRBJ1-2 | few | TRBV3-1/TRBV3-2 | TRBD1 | CASSQDLQTGGYTF | TGTGCCAGCAGCCAAGATCTTCAGACAGGGGGCTACACCTTC
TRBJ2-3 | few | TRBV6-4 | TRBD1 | CASSGQGGTDTQYF | TGTGCCAGCAGCGGACAGGGTGGCACAGATACGCAGTATTTT
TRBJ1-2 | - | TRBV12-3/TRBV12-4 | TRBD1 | CASSPRQGGGYTF | TGTGCCAGCAGCCCCCGGCAGGGGGGTGGCTACACCTTC
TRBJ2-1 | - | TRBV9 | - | CASSVATSDRYNEQFF | TGTGCCAGCAGCGTAGCTACCAGCGACCGGTACAATGAGCAGTTCTTC
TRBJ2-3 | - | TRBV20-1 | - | CSAITQATQYF | TGCAGTGCCATAACCCAGGCGACGCAGTATTTT
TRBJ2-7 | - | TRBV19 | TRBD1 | CASGTGGMEQYF | TGTGCCAGCGGGACAGGAGGGATGGAGCAGTACTTC
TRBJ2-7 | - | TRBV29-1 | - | CSVGRAPHEQYF | TGCAGCGTTGGCAGGGCCCCCCACGAGCAGTACTTC
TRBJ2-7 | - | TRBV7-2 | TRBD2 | CASSVLAGVGEQYF | TGTGCCAGCAGCGTCCTAGCGGGGGTGGGAGAGCAGTACTTC
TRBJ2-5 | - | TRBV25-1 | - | CASSQGETQYF | TGTGCCAGCAGCCAGGGGGAGACCCAGTACTTC
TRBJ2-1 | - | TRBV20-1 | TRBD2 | CSASGLAAYNEQFF | TGCAGTGCTAGTGGACTAGCGGCCTACAATGAGCAGTTCTTC
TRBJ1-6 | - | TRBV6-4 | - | CASSAGENSPLHF | TGTGCCAGCAGTGCGGGGGAAAATTCACCCCTCCACTTT
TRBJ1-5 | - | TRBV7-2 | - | CASSPNHGTSVHSNQPQHF | TGTGCCAGCAGCCCAAATCACGGGACATCGGTACATAGCAATCAGCCCCAGCATTTT
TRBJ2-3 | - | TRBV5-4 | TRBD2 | CASSWWLAGGLADTQYF | TGTGCCAGCAGCTGGTGGCTAGCGGGGGGGCTGGCAGATACGCAGTATTTT
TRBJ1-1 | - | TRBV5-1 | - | CASSLTSVNTEAFF | TGCGCCAGCAGCTTGACGTCGGTGAACACTGAAGCTTTCTTT
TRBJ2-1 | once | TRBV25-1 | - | CASTLSAAYNEQFF | TGTGCCAGCACCCTATCAGCAGCGTACAATGAGCAGTTCTTC
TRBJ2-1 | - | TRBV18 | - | CASSLSSSYNEQFF | TGTGCCAGCTCACTCTCGAGCTCCTACAATGAGCAGTTCTTC
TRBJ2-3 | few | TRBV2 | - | CASGTSTPITQYF | TGTGCCAGCGGGACTTCCACTCCGATAACGCAGTATTTT
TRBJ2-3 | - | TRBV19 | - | CASRTTWGPTTDTQYF | TGTGCCAGTAGAACAACGTGGGGGCCGACAACAGATACGCAGTATTTT
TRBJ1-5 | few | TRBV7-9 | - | CASSLGGDSNQPQHF | TGTGCCAGCAGCTTAGGGGGAGATAGCAATCAGCCCCAGCATTTT
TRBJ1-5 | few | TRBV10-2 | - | CASRGDNQPQHF | TGCGCCAGCCGGGGAGACAATCAGCCCCAGCATTTT
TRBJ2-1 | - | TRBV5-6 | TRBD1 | CASSLDRGRGQFF | TGTGCCAGCAGCCTCGACAGGGGCCGAGGGCAGTTCTTC
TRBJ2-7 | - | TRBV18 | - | CASSPAQDYEQYF | TGTGCCAGCTCACCGGCACAGGACTACGAGCAGTACTTC
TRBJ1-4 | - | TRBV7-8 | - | CASSPRAGLHEKLFF | TGTGCCAGCAGCCCGAGGGCGGGGTTGCATGAAAAACTGTTTTTT
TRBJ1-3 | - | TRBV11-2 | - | CASSLSGGNTIYF | TGTGCCAGCAGCTTATCCGGTGGAAACACCATATATTTT
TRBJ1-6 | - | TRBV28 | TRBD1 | CASSLSTGGLRVSPLHF | TGTGCCAGCAGTTTGTCTACAGGGGGTCTTAGGGTCTCACCCCTCCACTTT
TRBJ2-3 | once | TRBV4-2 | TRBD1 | CASAIRDRDTDTQYF | TGTGCCAGCGCGATCCGGGACAGGGACACAGATACGCAGTATTTT
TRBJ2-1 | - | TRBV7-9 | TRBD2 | CASTARERGGGEQFF | TGTGCCAGCACCGCACGGGAACGGGGGGGCGGTGAGCAGTTCTTC
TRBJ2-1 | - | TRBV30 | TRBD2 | CAWSRAGGFSYNEQFF | TGTGCCTGGAGTAGAGCGGGGGGGTTCTCCTACAATGAGCAGTTCTTC
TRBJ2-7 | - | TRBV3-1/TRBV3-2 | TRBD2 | CASSQAGTSGDEQYF | TGTGCCAGCAGCCAAGCGGGGACTAGCGGGGACGAGCAGTACTTC
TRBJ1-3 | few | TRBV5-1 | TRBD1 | CASSLELQTGDQDTIYF | TGCGCCAGCAGCTTGGAACTCCAGACAGGGGACCAGGACACCATATATTTT
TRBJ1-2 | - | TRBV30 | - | CAWRNQGNYGYTF | TGTGCCTGGAGAAACCAGGGGAACTATGGCTACACCTTC
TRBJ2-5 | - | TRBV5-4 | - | CASSPSEIETQYF | TGTGCCAGCAGTCCCAGCGAGATCGAGACCCAGTACTTC
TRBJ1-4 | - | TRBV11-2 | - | CASSLASAEKLFF | TGTGCCAGCAGCTTAGCGTCCGCGGAAAAACTGTTTTTT
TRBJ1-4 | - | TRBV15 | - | CATSRTGLISEKLFF | TGTGCCACCAGCAGAACAGGGCTTATATCTGAAAAACTGTTTTTT
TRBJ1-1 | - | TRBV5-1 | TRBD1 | CASSLLRQGGITEAFF | TGCGCCAGCAGCCTCTTACGACAGGGTGGTATCACTGAAGCTTTCTTT
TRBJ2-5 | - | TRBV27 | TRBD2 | CASSSGGTALGAQYF | TGTGCCAGCAGTTCGGGGGGGACGGCCCTTGGGGCCCAGTACTTC
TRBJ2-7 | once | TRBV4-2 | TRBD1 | CASSPRTGPTSYEQYF | TGTGCCAGCAGCCCCCGGACAGGGCCCACCTCCTACGAGCAGTACTTC
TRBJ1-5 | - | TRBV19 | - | CASSIAGVNQPQHF | TGTGCCAGTAGTATAGCAGGGGTCAATCAGCCCCAGCATTTT
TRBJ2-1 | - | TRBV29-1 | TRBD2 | CSVRTGTSASYNEQFF | TGCAGCGTTCGTACTGGGACTAGCGCCTCCTACAATGAGCAGTTCTTC
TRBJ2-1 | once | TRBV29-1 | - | CSALALGGGNEQFF | TGCAGCGCCCTGGCCCTCGGAGGTGGGAATGAGCAGTTCTTC
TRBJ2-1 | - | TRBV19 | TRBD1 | CASRPPGTGTFLEQFF | TGTGCCAGTAGGCCCCCGGGGACAGGGACCTTTCTTGAGCAGTTCTTC
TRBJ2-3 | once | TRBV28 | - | CASSLYRRQGTDTQYF | TGTGCCAGCAGTTTATACCGGCGGCAGGGTACAGATACGCAGTATTTT
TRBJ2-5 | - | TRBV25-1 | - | CASSVFGQETQYF | TGTGCCAGCAGTGTTTTCGGCCAAGAGACCCAGTACTTC
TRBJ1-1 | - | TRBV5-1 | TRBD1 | CASSPDRADTEAFF | TGCGCCAGCAGCCCGGACAGGGCAGACACTGAAGCTTTCTTT
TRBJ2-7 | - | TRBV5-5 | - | CATGETPQSYEQYF | TGTGCCACTGGGGAGACCCCTCAATCCTACGAGCAGTACTTC
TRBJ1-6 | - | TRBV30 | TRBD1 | CAWSSTGTGGSSPLHF | TGTGCCTGGAGTTCAACCGGGACAGGGGGTTCTTCACCCCTCCACTTT